The present TCR beta chain was sequenced within a study of blood T cells in healthy people across ages. Looking at the study overall: The template switching approach captured approximately one barcoded beta molecule for every two T cells.

Per sample, extraction of total RNA gave at least 5 micrograms in every case. This clonotype was found many times. No antigen is known for it. Primers used in a second PCR of about 7 to 11 cycles were a sample-barcoded 5' primer and a J-beta primer mix. Via MiXCR, TCRdb re-called the 5' RACE reads, giving one row per CDR3 protein. This table has 850,000 to 1,000,000 distinct CDR3 sequences, about 48% appearing once. General study findings and limits: Unsorted PBMC material precluded a definitive naive versus antigen-experienced comparison. Per million T cells, TCR beta diversity dropped roughly linearly as age increased.

The germline CDR1 and CDR2 sequences are DFQATT and SNEGSKA (reference sequence). CDR3 length: 14 residues. Trimming left V 3 bases short and J 4 bases short, with 12 bases between. V and J are TRBV20-1 and TRBJ1-4; D is undetermined. The sequence was collected from a man aged 30 to 39 in good health. Sequenced input: blood. CDR3 nucleotides: TGCAGTGCTAGCGCTGACGGAGTTAATGAAAAACTGTTTTTT. It translates to CSASADGVNEKLFF.